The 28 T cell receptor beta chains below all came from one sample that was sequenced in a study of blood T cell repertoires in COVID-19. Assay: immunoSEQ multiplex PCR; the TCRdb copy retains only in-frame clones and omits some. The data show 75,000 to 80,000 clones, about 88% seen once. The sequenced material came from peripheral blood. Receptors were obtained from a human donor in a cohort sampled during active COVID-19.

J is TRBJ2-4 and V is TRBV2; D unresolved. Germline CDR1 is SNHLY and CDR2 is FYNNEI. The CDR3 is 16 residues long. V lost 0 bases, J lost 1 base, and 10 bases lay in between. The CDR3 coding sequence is TGTGCCAGCAGTGAAGCGCTTCTAACTGCCAAAAACATTCAGTACTTC. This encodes CASSEALLTAKNIQYF.

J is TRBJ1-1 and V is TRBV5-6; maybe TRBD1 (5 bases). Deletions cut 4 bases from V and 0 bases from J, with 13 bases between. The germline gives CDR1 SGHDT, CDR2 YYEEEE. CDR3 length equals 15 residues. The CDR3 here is CASSVYLRVNTEAFF. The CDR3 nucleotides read TGTGCCAGCAGCGTGTACCTCAGGGTGAACACTGAAGCTTTCTTT.

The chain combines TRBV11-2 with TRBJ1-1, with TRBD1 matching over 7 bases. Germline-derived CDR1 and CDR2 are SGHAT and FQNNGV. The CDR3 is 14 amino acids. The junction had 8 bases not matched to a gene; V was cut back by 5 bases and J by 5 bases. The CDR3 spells CASSTRQGTTEAFF. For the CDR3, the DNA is TGTGCCAGCAGCACCCGACAGGGTACGACTGAAGCTTTCTTT.

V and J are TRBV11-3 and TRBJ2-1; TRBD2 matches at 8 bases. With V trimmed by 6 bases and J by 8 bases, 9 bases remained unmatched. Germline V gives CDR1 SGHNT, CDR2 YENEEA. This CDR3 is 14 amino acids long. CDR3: CASRRGEVGDEQFF. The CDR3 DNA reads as TGTGCCAGCAGGCGGGGGGAAGTGGGGGATGAGCAGTTCTTC.

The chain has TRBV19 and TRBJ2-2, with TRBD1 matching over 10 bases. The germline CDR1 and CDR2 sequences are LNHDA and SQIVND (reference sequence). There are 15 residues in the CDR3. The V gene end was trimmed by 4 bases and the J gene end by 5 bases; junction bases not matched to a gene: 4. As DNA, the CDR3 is TGTGCCAGTAGTAACCCGGGACAGGGGACCGGGGAGCTGTTTTTT. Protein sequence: CASSNPGQGTGELFF.

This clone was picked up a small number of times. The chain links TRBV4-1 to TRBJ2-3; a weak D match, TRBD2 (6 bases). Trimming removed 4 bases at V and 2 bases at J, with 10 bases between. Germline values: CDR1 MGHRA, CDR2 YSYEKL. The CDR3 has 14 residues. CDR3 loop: CASSRGESTDTQYF. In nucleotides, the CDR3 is TGCGCCAGCAGCCGGGGGGAGTCCACAGATACGCAGTATTTT.

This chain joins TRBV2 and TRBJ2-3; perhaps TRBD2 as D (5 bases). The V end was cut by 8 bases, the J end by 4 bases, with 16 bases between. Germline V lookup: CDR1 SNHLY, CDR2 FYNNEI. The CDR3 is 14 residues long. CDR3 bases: TGTGCCAGCCGCACTACTAGTGGAGCAGATACGCAGTATTTT. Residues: CASRTTSGADTQYF.

The CDR3 DNA follows: TGTGCCACCAGTGATTGGGGGACAGGTTGGGAGACCCAGTACTTC. This encodes CATSDWGTGWETQYF. The V and J genes are TRBV24-1 and TRBJ2-5; 8 positions agree with TRBD1. The germline CDR1 and CDR2 sequences are KGHDR and SFDVKD. J was trimmed by 5 bases and V by 2 bases; bases with no gene match: 6. This CDR3 spans 15 amino acids.

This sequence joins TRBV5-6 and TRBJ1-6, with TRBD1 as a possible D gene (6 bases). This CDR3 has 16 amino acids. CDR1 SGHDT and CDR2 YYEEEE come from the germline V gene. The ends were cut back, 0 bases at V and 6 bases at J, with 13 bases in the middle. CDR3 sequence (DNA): TGTGCCAGCAGCTTGGCGTCAGGGGCCGGTAATTCACCCCTCCACTTT. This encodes CASSLASGAGNSPLHF.

The CDR3 DNA is TGTGCCAGCGGACTAGCGGGAGGATTGCGTGAGCAGTTCTTC. It encodes CASGLAGGLREQFF. The chain joins TRBV3-1 (or the pseudogene TRBV3-2) to TRBJ2-1; TRBD2 matches 14 bases. Germline V CDR1 and CDR2: LGHDT, YNNKEL (reference sequence). Unmatched junction bases numbered 6, after V lost 8 bases and J lost 9 bases. The length of the CDR3 is 14 residues.

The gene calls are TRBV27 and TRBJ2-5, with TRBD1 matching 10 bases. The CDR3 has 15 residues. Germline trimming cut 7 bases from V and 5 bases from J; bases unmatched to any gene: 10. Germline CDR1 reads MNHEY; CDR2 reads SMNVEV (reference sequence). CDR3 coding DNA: TGTGCCAGCAACCGGGACAGGGGTAATTTTGAGACCCAGTACTTC. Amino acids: CASNRDRGNFETQYF.

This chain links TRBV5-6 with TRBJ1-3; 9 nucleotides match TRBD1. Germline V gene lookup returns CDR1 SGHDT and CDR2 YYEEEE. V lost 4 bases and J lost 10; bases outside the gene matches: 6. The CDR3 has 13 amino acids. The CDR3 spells CASSPGTGRTIYF. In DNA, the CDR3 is TGTGCCAGCAGCCCTGGGACAGGGAGAACCATATATTTT.

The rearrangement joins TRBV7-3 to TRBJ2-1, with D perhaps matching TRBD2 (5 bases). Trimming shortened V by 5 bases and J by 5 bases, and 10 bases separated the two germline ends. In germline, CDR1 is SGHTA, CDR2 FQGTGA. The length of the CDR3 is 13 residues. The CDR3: CASSKDLNNEQFF. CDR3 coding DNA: TGTGCCAGCAGCAAGGACTTGAACAATGAGCAGTTCTTC.

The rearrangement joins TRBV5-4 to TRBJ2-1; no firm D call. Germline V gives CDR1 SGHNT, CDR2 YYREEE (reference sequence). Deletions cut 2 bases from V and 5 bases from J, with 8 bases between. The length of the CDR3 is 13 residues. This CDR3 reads CASSFLVNNEQFF. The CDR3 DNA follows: TGTGCCAGCAGCTTCCTAGTTAACAATGAGCAGTTCTTC.

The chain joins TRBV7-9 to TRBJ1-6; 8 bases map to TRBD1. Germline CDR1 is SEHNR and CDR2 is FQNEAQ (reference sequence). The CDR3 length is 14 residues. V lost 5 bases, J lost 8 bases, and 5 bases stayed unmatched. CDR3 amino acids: CASSLRGQDSPLHF. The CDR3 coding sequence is TGTGCCAGCAGCCTCAGGGGGCAGGATTCACCCCTCCACTTT.

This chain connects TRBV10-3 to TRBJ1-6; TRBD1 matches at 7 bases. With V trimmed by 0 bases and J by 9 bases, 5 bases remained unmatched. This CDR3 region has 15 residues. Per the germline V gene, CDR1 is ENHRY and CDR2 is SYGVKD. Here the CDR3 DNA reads TGTGCCATCAGTGAGTCGGCAGGGGGTAGTTCACCCCTCCACTTT. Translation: CAISESAGGSSPLHF.

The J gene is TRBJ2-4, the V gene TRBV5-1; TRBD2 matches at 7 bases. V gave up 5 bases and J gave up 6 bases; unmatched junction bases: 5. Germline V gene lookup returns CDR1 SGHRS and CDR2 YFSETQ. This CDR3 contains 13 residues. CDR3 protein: CASSFSGGNIQYF. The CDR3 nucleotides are TGCGCCAGCAGTTTCTCGGGGGGAAACATTCAGTACTTC.

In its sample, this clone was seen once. The CDR3 reads CASSLSSSSGFSSYNEQFF. In DNA, the CDR3 is TGTGCCAGCAGCTTGTCCTCGTCTAGCGGGTTTAGCTCCTACAATGAGCAGTTCTTC. The chain carries TRBV5-5 and TRBJ2-1; 8 bases agree with TRBD2. V dropped 1 base and J dropped 0; count of bases not matched to a gene: 12. The CDR3 covers 19 residues. Germline CDR1 and CDR2: SGHKS and YYEKEE (reference sequence).

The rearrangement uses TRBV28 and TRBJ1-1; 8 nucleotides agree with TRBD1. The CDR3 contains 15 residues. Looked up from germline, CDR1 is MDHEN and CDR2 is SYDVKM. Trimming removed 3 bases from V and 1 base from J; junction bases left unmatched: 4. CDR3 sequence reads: CASSFLGQGNTEAFF. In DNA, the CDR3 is TGTGCCAGCAGTTTCCTAGGACAGGGGAACACTGAAGCTTTCTTT. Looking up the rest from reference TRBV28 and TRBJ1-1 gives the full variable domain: DVKVTQSSRYLVKRTGEKVFLECVQDMDHENMFWYRQDPGLGLRLIYFSYDVKMKEKGDIPEGYSVSREKKERFSLILESASTNQTSMYLCASSFLGQGNTEAFFGQGTRLTVV.

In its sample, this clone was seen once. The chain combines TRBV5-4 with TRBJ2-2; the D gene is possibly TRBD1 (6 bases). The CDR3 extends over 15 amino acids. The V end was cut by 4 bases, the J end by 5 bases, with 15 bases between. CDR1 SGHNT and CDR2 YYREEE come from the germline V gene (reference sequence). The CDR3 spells CASSPRTDDTGELFF. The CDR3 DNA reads TGTGCCAGCAGCCCGAGGACAGACGATACCGGGGAGCTGTTTTTT.

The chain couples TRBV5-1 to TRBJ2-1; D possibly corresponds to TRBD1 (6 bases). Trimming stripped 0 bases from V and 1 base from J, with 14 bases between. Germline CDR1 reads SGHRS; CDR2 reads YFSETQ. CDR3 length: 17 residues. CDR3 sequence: CASSLESLGQSYNEQFF. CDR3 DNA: TGCGCCAGCAGCTTGGAGAGTTTAGGACAGTCCTACAATGAGCAGTTCTTC.

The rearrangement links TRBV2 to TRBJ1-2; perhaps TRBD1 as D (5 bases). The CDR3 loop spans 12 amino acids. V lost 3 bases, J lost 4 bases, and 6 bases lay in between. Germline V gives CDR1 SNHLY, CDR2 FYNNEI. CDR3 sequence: CASSDRAYGYTF. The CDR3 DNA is TGTGCCAGCAGTGACAGGGCCTATGGCTACACCTTC.

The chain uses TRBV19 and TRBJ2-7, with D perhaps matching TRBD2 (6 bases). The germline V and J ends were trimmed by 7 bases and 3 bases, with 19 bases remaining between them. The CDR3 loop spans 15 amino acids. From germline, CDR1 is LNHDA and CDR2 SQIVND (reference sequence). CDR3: CASTGGAGFGYEQYF. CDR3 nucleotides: TGTGCCAGTACCGGCGGGGCGGGGTTTGGCTACGAGCAGTACTTC.

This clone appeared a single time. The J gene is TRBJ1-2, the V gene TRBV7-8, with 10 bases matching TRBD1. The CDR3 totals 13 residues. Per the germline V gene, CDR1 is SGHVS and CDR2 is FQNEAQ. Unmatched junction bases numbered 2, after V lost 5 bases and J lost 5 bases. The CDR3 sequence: CASSPGQGYGYTF. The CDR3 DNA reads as TGTGCCAGCAGCCCGGGACAGGGGTATGGCTACACCTTC.

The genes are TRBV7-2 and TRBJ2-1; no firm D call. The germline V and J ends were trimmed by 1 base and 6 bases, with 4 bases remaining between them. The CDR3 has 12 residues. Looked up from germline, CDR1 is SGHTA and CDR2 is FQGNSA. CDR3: CASSLGANEQFF. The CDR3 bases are TGTGCCAGCAGCTTAGGGGCCAATGAGCAGTTCTTC.

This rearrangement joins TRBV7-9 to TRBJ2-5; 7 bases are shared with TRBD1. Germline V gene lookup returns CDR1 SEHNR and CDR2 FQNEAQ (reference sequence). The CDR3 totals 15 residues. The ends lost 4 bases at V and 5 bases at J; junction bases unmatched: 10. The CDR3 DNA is TGTGCCAGCAGCTCCCCACAGGGGCGAGGGGAGACCCAGTACTTC. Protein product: CASSSPQGRGETQYF.

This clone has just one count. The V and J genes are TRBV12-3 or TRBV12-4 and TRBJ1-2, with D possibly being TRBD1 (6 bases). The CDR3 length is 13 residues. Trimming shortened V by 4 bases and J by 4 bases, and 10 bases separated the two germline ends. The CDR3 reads CASSSGQSYGYTF. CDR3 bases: TGTGCCAGCAGTTCTGGACAGTCCTATGGCTACACCTTC.

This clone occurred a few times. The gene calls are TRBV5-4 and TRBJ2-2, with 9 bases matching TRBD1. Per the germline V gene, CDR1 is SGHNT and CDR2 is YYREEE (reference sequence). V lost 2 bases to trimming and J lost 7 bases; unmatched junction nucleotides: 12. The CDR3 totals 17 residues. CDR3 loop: CASSLGQGPNWVGELFF. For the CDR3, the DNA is TGTGCCAGCAGCTTAGGACAGGGGCCCAATTGGGTCGGGGAGCTGTTTTTT.